This T cell receptor (beta chain) was retrieved from a study of T cells in localized non-small cell lung cancer. Profiled with immunoSEQ multiplex PCR; TCRdb holds only in-frame clones, not every one. The sample lists tens of thousands of clones, 75% to 90% occurring once. Germline V CDR1 and CDR2: ENHRY, SYGVKD. Trimming left V 2 bases short and J 4 bases short, with 11 bases between. The CDR3 is made up of 14 amino acids. Study observations and caveats: Longer survival (overall) was linked to higher T cell density in blood. In uninvolved adjacent lung, T cell clonality reached its highest value, exceeding tumor. Of the top 100 tumor clones, median approximately 50 were in adjacent lung, 25 to 35 among its top 100.

Turning to this clone: Its antigen is unidentified.

This clonotype was sampled from a man between 40 and 70 years old with stage I lung adenocarcinoma. The input for sequencing was peripheral blood, taken before any cancer treatment. The V gene is TRBV10-3, the J gene TRBJ1-2, with a possible D match to TRBD1 (6 bases). CDR3 nucleotide sequence: TGTGCCATCAGTGAGACGGGGGCCGGCTATGGCTACACCTTC. Its translation is CAISETGAGYGYTF.